This T cell receptor (beta chain) was sequenced during a study of human T cells and chemical hapten exposure. Study information: There were per-sample TCR yield variations, arising mainly from small pooled library volume differences.

Looked up from germline, CDR1 is SQVTM and CDR2 is ANQGSEA. CDR3 length: 14 amino acids. The germline V and J ends were trimmed by 6 bases and 6 bases, with 18 bases remaining between them. Time point of the sample: pre-sensitization, week 0. As to treatment: therapeutic diphenylcyclopropenone sensitization with weekly scalp DPC. Non-pregnant alopecia patients aged 18 to 70, suitable for DPC therapy. Individual cDNA molecules (in the library) carried attached unique molecular identifiers. Authors' methods: Approximately 100,000 TCRs per sample was the median, with a range of roughly 23,224 to 750,000. TCRdb reprocessed the RACE reads via MiXCR and lists one record per CDR3 protein. The V and J calls follow TCRdb's processing rather than the paper's. The table includes 80,000 to 100,000 distinct CDR3 sequences, 8% to 10% detected once.

This sequence joins TRBV29-1 and TRBJ2-1; D call uncertain. The sample here was whole blood, taken in connection with sensitization to the hapten diphenylcyclopropenone (DPC). This receptor was taken from a middle-aged woman with alopecia areata. Some clones in this sample may be carry-over from other donors' samples. CDR3 in amino acids: CSVPGGNWANEQFF. The CDR3 DNA follows: TGCAGCGTCCCCGGTGGCAATTGGGCCAATGAGCAGTTCTTC.